The clone carrying this T cell receptor (beta chain) has a handful of counts. The data are from a study of blood T cell repertoires in COVID-19. Germline V gene sequence: CDR1 MNHEY, CDR2 SVGEGT. V shed 5 bases, J shed 3 bases, and the junction held 3 bases outside the gene matches. This CDR3 has 15 amino acids. Sequencing was performed with immunoSEQ multiplex PCR; in TCRdb, only in-frame clones are kept and a portion is missing. This table holds under 100,000 clones, approximately 84% found once. Sequencing was performed on peripheral blood. V and J are TRBV6-2 or TRBV6-3 and TRBJ2-2, with 10 bases that match TRBD2. The receptor was derived from a man at least 80 years old with active or convalescent COVID-19. CDR3: CASSPTSGDTGELFF. CDR3 DNA: TGTGCCAGCAGTCCAACTAGCGGGGACACCGGGGAGCTGTTTTTT.